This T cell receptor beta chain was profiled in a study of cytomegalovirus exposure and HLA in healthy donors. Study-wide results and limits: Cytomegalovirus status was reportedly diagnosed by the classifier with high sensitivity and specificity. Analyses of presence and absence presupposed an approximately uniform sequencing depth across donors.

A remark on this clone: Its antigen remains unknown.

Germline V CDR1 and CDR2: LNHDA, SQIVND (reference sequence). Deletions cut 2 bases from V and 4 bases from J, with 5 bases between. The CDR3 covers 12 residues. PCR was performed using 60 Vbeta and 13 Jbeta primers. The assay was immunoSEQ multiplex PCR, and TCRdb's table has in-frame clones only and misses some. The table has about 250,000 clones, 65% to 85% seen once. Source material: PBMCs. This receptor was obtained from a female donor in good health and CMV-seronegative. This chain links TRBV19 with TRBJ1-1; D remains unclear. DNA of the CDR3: TGTGCCAGTAGTATAACGAGCACTGAAGCTTTCTTT. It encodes CASSITSTEAFF. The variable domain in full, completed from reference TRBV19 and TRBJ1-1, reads DGGITQSPKYLFRKEGQNVTLSCEQNLNHDAMYWYRQDPGQGLRLIYYSQIVNDFQKGDIAEGYSVSREKKESFPLTVTSAQKNPTAFYLCASSITSTEAFFGQGTRLTVV.